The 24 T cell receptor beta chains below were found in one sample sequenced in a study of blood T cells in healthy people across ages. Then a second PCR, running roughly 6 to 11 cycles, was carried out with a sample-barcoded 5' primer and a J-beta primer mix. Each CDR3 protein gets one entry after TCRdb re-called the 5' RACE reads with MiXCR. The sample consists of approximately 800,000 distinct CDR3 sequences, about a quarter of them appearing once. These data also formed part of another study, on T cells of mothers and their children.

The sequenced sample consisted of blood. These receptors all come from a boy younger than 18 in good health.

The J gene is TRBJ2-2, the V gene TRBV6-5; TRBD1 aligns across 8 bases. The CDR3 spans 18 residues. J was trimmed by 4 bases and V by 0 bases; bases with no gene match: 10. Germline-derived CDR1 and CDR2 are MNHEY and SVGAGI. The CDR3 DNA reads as TGTGCCAGCAGTTACTCAGGACAGGGAGTGGTGGGCACCGGGGAGCTGTTTTTT. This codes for CASSYSGQGVVGTGELFF.

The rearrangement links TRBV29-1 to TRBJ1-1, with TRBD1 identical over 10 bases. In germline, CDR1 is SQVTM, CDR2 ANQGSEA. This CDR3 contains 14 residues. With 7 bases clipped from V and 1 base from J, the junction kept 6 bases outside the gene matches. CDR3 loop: CSARDRGENTEAFF. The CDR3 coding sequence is TGCAGCGCCCGGGACAGGGGAGAGAACACTGAAGCTTTCTTT.

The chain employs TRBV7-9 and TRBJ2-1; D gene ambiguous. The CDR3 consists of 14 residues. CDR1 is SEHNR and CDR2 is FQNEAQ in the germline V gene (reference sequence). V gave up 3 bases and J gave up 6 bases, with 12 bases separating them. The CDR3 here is CASSLDTLVNEQFF. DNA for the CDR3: TGTGCCAGCAGCTTGGATACATTAGTCAATGAGCAGTTCTTC.

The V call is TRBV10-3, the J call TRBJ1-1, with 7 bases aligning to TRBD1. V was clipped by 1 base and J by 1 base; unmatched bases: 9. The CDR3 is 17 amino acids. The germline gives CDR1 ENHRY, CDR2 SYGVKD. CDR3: CAISEFDRVRENTEAFF. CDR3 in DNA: TGTGCCATCAGTGAGTTCGACAGGGTCAGGGAGAACACTGAAGCTTTCTTT.

CDR3 protein: CASSPPPSYEQYF. The CDR3 DNA sequence: TGTGCCAGCAGTCCGCCTCCATCCTACGAGCAGTACTTC. The chain is built from TRBV6-2 or TRBV6-3 and TRBJ2-7; D is undetermined. This CDR3 has 13 amino acids. The germline V and J ends were trimmed by 5 bases and 1 base, with 9 bases remaining between them. The germline V gene encodes CDR1 MNHEY and CDR2 SVGEGT.

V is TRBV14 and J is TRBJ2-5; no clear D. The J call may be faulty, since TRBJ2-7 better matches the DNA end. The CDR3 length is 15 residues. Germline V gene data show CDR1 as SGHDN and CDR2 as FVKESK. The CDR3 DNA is TGTGCCAGCAGCCAAGAGGCTAGTTCCTACTACGAGCAGTACTTC. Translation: CASSQEASSYYEQYF.

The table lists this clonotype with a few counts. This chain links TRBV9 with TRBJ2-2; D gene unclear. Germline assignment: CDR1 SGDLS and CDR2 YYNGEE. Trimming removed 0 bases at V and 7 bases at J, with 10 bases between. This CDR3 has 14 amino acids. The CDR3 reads CASSVVQANGELFF. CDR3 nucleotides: TGTGCCAGCAGCGTAGTTCAGGCCAACGGGGAGCTGTTTTTT.

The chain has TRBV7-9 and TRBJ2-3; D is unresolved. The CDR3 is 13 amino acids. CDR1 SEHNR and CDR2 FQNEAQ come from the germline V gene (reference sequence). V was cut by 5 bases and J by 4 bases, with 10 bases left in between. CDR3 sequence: CASSIPGPDTQYF. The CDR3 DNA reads TGTGCCAGCAGCATACCTGGCCCAGATACGCAGTATTTT.

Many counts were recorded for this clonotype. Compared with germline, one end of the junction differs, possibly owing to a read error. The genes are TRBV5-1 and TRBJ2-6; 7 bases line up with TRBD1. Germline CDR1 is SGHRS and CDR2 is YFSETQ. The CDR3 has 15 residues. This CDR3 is CASSPGGSGANVLTF. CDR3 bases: TGTGCCAGCAGCCCAGGGGGCTCTGGGGCCAACGTCCTGACTTTC.

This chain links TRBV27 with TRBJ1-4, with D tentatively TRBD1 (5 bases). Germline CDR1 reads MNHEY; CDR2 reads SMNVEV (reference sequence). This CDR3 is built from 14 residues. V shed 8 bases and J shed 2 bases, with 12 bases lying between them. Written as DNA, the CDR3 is TGTGCCAGCTTCGGGGGGGGGACTAATGAAAAACTGTTTTTT. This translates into CASFGGGTNEKLFF.

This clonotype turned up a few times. The chain's CDR3 is CASSGTGGRVRETQYF. Written as DNA, the CDR3 is TGCGCCAGCAGCGGGACAGGGGGGAGGGTCCGAGAGACCCAGTACTTC. V usage is TRBV10-2 and J usage is TRBJ2-5; TRBD1 matches 11 bases. The V segment lost 6 bases and the J segment 4 bases; nucleotides outside the gene matches: 10. The CDR3 covers 16 residues. Germline CDR1 WSHSY, CDR2 SAAADI.

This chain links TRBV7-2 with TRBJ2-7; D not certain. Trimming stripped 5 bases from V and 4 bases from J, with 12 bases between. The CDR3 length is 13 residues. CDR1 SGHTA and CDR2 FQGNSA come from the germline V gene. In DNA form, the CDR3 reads TGTGCCAGCAGCCTTAAGGACGGTTACGAGCAGTACTTC. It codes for CASSLKDGYEQYF.

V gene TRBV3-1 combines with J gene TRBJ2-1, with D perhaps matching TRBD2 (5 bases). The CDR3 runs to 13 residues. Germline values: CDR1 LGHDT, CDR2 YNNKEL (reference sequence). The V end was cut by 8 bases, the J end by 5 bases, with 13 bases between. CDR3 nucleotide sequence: TGTGCCAGCCTGGGCGACGGGGACAATGAGCAGTTCTTC. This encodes CASLGDGDNEQFF.

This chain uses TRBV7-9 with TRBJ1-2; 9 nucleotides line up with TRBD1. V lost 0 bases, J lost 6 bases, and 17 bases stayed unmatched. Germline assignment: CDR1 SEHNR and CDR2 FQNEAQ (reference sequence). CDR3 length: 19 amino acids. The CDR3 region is CASSLAILRDRENKDGYTF. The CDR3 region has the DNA TGTGCCAGCAGCTTAGCCATACTACGGGACAGGGAAAATAAGGATGGCTACACCTTC.

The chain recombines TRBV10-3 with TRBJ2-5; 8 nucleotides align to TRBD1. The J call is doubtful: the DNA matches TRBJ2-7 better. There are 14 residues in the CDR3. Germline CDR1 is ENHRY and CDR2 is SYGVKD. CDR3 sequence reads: CAIRGTGATYEQYF. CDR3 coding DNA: TGTGCCATCAGGGGGACAGGAGCCACCTACGAGCAGTACTTC.

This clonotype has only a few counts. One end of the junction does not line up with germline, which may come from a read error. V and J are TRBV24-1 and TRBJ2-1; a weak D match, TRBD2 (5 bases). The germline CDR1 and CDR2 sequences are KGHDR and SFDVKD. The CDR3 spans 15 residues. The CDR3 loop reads CATSRTSPSHNEQFF. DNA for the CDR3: TGTGCCACCAGTCGGACTTCCCCCTCCCACAATGAGCAGTTCTTC.

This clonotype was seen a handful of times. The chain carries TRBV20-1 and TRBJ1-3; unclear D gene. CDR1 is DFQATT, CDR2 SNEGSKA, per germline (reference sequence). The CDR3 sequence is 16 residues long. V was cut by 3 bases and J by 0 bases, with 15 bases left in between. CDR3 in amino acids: CSASPQETNSGNTIYF. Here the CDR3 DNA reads TGCAGTGCTAGCCCCCAGGAGACTAACTCTGGAAACACCATATATTTT.

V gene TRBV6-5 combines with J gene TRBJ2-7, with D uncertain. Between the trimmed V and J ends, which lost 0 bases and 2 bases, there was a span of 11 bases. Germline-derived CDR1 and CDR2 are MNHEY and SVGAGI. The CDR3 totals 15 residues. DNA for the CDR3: TGTGCCAGCAGTTACTCGAATAGTTTTCCCTACGAGCAGTACTTC. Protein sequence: CASSYSNSFPYEQYF.

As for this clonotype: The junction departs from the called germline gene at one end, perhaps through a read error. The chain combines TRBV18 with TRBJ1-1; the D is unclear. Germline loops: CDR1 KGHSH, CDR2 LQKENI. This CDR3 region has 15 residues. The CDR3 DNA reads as TGTGCCAGCTCACCACCGGTAGGTCGAGGAACTGGAGCTTTCTTT. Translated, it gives CASSPPVGRGTGAFF.

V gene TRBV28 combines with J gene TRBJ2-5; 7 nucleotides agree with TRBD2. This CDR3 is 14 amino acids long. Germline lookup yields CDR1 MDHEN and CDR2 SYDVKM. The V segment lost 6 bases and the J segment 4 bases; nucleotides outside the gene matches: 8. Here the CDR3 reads CASSGRAGRETQYF. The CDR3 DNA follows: TGTGCCAGCAGCGGTCGAGCGGGGCGAGAGACCCAGTACTTC.

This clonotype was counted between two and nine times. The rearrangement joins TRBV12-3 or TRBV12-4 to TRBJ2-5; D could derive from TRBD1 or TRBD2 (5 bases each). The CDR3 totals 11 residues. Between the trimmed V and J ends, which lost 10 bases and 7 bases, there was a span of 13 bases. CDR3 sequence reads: CATGRLGTQYF. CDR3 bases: TGTGCCACGGGGCGCTTGGGGACCCAGTACTTC.

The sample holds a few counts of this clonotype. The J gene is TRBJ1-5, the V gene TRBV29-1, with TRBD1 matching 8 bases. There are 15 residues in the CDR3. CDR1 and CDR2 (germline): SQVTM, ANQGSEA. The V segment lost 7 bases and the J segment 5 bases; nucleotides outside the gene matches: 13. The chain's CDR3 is CSAKTGADGDQPQHF. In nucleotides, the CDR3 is TGCAGCGCAAAGACAGGGGCGGATGGGGATCAGCCCCAGCATTTT.

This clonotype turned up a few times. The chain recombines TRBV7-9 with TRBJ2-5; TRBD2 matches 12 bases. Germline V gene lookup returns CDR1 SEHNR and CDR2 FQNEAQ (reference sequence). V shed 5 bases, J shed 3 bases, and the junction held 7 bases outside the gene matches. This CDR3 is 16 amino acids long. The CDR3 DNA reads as TGTGCCAGCAGCGCCCTGACTAGCGGGGGCGAAGAGACCCAGTACTTC. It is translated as CASSALTSGGEETQYF.

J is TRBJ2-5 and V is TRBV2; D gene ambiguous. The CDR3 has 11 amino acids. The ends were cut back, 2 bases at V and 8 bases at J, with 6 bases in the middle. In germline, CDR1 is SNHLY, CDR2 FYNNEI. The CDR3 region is CASSESSTQYF. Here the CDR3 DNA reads TGTGCCAGCAGTGAATCGTCCACCCAGTACTTC. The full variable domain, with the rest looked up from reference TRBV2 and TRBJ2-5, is EPEVTQTPSHQVTQMGQEVILRCVPISNHLYFYWYRQILGQKVEFLVSFYNNEISEKSEIFDDQFSVERPDGSNFTLKIRSTKLEDSAMYFCASSESSTQYFGPGTRLLVL.